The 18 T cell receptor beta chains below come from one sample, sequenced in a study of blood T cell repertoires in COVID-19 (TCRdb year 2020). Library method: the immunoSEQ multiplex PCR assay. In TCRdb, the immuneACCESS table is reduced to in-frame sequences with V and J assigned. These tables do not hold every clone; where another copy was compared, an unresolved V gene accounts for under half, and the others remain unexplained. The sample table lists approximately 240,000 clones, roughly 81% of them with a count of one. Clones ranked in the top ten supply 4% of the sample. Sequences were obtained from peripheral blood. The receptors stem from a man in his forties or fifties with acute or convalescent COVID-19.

The CDR3 region is CASSAGGGNEQFF. In DNA form, the CDR3 reads TGTGCCAGCTCAGCGGGGGGAGGGAATGAGCAGTTCTTC. V usage is TRBV19 and J usage is TRBJ2-1; 9 nucleotides align to TRBD2. This CDR3 is 13 amino acids long. The V segment lost 9 bases and the J segment 7 bases; nucleotides outside the gene matches: 7. The germline gives CDR1 LNHDA, CDR2 SQIVND (reference sequence).

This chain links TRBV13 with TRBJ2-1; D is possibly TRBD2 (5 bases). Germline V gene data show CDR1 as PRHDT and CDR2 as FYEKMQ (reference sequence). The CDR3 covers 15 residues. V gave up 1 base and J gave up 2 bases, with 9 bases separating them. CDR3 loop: CASSLEAAAYNEQFF. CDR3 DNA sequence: TGTGCCAGCAGCTTAGAAGCGGCCGCCTACAATGAGCAGTTCTTC.

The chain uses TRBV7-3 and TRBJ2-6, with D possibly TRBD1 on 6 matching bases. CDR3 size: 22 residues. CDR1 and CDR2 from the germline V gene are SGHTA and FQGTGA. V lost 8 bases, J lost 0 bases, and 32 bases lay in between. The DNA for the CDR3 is TGTGCCAGCCCCCGGCCGTTCAACGGGACACCTCCCCGACACTCTGGGGCCAACGTCCTGACTTTC. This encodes CASPRPFNGTPPRHSGANVLTF.

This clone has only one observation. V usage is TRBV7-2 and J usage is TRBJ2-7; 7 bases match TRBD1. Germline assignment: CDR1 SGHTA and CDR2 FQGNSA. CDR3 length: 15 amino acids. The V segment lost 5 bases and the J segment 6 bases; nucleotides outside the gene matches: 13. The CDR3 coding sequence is TGTGCCAGCAGCACCCGGACAGGTGGGGAACGCGAGCAGTACTTC. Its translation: CASSTRTGGEREQYF.

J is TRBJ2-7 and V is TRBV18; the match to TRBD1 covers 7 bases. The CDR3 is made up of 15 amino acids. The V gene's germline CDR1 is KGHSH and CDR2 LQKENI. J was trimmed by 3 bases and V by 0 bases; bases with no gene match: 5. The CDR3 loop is CASSPPLTGFYEQYF. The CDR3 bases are TGTGCCAGCTCACCACCGTTGACAGGGTTCTACGAGCAGTACTTC.

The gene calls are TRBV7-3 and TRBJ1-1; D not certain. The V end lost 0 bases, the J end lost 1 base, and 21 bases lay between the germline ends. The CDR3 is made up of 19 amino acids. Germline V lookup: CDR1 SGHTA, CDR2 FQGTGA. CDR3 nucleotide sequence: TGTGCCAGCAGCTTAACGGGTAAGGGAGGAGGATTGTGGAACACTGAAGCTTTCTTT. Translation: CASSLTGKGGGLWNTEAFF.

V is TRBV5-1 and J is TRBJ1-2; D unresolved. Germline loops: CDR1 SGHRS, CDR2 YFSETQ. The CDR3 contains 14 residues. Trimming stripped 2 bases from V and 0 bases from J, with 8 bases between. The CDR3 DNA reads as TGCGCCAGCAGCTTTGGTGGAGCTAACTATGGCTACACCTTC. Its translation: CASSFGGANYGYTF.

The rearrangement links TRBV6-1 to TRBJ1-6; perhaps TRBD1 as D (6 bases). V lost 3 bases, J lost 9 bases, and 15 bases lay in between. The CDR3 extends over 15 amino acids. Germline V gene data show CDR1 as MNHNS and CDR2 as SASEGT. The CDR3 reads CASSDEDREISPLHF. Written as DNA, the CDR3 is TGTGCCAGCAGTGATGAGGACAGAGAGATTTCACCCCTCCACTTT.

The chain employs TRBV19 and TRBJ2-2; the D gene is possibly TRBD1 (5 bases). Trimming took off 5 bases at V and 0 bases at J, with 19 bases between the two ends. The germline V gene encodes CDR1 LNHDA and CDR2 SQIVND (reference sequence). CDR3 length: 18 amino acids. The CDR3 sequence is CASSLDGSLRANTGELFF. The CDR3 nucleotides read TGTGCCAGTAGTCTCGACGGGTCTCTCAGGGCGAACACCGGGGAGCTGTTTTTT.

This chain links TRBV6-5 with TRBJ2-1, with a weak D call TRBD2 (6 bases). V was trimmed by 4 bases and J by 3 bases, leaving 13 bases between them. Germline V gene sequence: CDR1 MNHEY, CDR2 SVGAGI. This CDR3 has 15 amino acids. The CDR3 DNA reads TGTGCCAGCAGTTCCGGGACTGCGTTCTACAATGAGCAGTTCTTC. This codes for CASSSGTAFYNEQFF.

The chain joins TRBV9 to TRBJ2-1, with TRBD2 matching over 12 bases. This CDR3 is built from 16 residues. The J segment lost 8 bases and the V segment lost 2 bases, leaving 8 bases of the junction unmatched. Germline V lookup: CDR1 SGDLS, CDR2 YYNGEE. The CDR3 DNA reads TGTGCCAGCAGCGTGTGGCTAGCGGGAGGGCCAGATGAGCAGTTCTTC. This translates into CASSVWLAGGPDEQFF.

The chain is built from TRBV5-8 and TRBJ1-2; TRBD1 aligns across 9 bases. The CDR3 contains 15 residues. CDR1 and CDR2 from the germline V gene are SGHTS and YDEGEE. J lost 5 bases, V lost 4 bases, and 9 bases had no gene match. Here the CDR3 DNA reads TGTGCCAGCAGCGTTGCCACAGGGACAGGGTATGGCTACACCTTC. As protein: CASSVATGTGYGYTF.

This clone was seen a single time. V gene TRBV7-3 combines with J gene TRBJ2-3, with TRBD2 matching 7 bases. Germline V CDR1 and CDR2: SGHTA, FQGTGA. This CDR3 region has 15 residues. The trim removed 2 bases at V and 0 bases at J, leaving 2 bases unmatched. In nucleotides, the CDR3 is TGTGCCAGCAGCTTACTAGCGGTGAGCACAGATACGCAGTATTTT. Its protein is CASSLLAVSTDTQYF.

The CDR3 reads CASSRTGTYGYTF. The CDR3 region has the DNA TGTGCCAGCAGTCGGACAGGGACCTATGGCTACACCTTC. The genes are TRBV6-5 and TRBJ1-2; 8 positions match TRBD1. Trimming took 5 bases from V and 4 from J; bases not matched to a gene: 3. This CDR3 is built from 13 residues. From germline, CDR1 is MNHEY and CDR2 SVGAGI.

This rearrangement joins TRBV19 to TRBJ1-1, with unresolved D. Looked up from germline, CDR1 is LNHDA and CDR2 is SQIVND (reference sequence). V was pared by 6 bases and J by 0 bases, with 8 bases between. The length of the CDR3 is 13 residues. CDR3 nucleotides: TGTGCCAGTAGGCGCGGAATGAACACTGAAGCTTTCTTT. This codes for CASRRGMNTEAFF.

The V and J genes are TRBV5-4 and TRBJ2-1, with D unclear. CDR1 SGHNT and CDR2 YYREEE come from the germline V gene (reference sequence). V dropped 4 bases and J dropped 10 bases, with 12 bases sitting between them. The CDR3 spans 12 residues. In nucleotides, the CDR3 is TGTGCCAGCAGCCCAGGTTCCCAGGAGCAGTTCTTC. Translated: CASSPGSQEQFF.

Here the CDR3 DNA reads TGTGCCAGCAGATCTCTCTCAGATACGCAGTATTTT. As protein: CASRSLSDTQYF. The V gene is TRBV2, the J gene TRBJ2-3; D remains unclear. The CDR3 contains 12 residues. V lost 6 bases, J lost 4 bases, and 8 bases lay in between. Germline values: CDR1 SNHLY, CDR2 FYNNEI.

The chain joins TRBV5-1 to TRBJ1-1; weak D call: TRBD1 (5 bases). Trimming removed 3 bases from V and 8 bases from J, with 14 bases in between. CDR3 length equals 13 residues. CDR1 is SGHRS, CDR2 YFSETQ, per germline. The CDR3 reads CASSSGGAPEAFF. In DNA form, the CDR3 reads TGCGCCAGCAGCTCGGGAGGGGCTCCGGAAGCTTTCTTT.